The 27 T cell receptor beta chains listed next were all sequenced from one sample in a study of response to subunit inactivated influenza vaccine. TCRdb passed the RT-PCR reads through MiXCR, listing each CDR3 protein once. The table records roughly 500,000 distinct CDR3 sequences, roughly 25% of them present only once. These records were also assigned to another study, of T cells expressing NK-cell markers. That report adds: Libraries used 5'RACE template switching adding universal primer site and UMIs.

The specimen comprised CD4+ T cells sorted from PBMCs, sampled approximately 13 days after vaccination. Receptors originate from a man between 50 and 59 years old who received an inactivated influenza vaccine.

This clonotype was detected only a few times. The chain uses TRBV4-2 and TRBJ2-3; 8 bases are a match to TRBD2. V was pared by 0 bases and J by 7 bases, with 9 bases of the junction left unmatched. The CDR3 sequence is 16 residues long. CDR1 and CDR2 from the germline V gene are LGHNA and YNFKEQ. The CDR3 DNA follows: TGTGCCAGCAGCCAAGACGTAGCTAGCGGGCGCTATACGCAGTATTTT. The encoded protein is CASSQDVASGRYTQYF.

This clonotype was seen a handful of times. The chain is built from TRBV29-1 and TRBJ2-3, with D possibly TRBD2 on 6 matching bases. The V gene's germline CDR1 is SQVTM and CDR2 ANQGSEA. The CDR3 runs to 13 residues. Between the trimmed V and J ends, which lost 3 bases and 6 bases, there was a span of 13 bases. Here the CDR3 reads CSVDKGSGDTQYF. In DNA form, the CDR3 reads TGCAGCGTTGATAAGGGAAGCGGGGATACGCAGTATTTT.

This clonotype was counted between two and nine times. The chain is built from TRBV25-1 and TRBJ2-7, with D perhaps TRBD1 or TRBD2 (5 bases each). Deletions cut 6 bases from V and 0 bases from J, with 9 bases between. Per the germline V gene, CDR1 is MGHDK and CDR2 is SYGVNS. The CDR3 is 13 residues long. The CDR3: CASRGVSSYEQYF. The CDR3 DNA reads as TGTGCCAGCAGGGGGGTCAGCTCCTACGAGCAGTACTTC.

The chain recombines TRBV4-1 with TRBJ2-2, with 9 bases aligning to TRBD1. Per germline, CDR1 MGHRA and CDR2 YSYEKL. V shed 4 bases and J 4 bases; nucleotides not matched to a gene: 4. This CDR3 is built from 15 residues. The CDR3 loop is CASSPTGGPTGELFF. The CDR3 region has the DNA TGCGCCAGCAGCCCGACAGGGGGTCCCACCGGGGAGCTGTTTTTT.

This clonotype showed up just a few times. This chain joins TRBV29-1 and TRBJ1-1; D ambiguous. Germline CDR1 SQVTM, CDR2 ANQGSEA. The CDR3 has 12 residues. The germline V and J ends were trimmed by 5 bases and 1 base, with 8 bases remaining between them. Here the CDR3 DNA reads TGCAGCGTTAGCCAGGCGAACACTGAAGCTTTCTTT. Translating gives CSVSQANTEAFF.

In regard to this clonotype: A much larger clone sits a single nucleotide away, making a read error possible. V and J are TRBV20-1 and TRBJ2-3; D uncertain. Matching the DNA end better, TRBJ1-5 makes the J call doubtful. This CDR3 has 15 amino acids. Germline assignment: CDR1 DFQATT and CDR2 SNEGSKA (reference sequence). The CDR3 DNA is TGCAGTGCTAGGAAGGCAGGAATGAACACAGATACGCAGCATTTT. It codes for CSARKAGMNTDTQHF.

The V and J genes are TRBV12-3 or TRBV12-4 and TRBJ1-4; D is ambiguous. The CDR3 has 14 residues. The V gene lost 6 bases and the J gene lost 7 bases, with 15 bases spanning the gap. DNA of the CDR3: TGTGCCAGCAGCCGAGCCCTAATGAGTGAAAAACTGTTTTTT. Its translation: CASSRALMSEKLFF.

This clonotype has more than one count but fewer than ten. The rearrangement uses TRBV10-2 and TRBJ1-1, with a possible D match to TRBD1 (6 bases). Looked up from germline, CDR1 is WSHSY and CDR2 is SAAADI. The CDR3 is made up of 15 amino acids. V was shortened by 4 bases and J by 0 bases, with 12 bases between the two germline ends. This chain's CDR3 is CASSGPDSMNTEAFF. Written as DNA, the CDR3 is TGCGCCAGCAGTGGCCCGGACAGCATGAACACTGAAGCTTTCTTT.

The chain is built from TRBV14 and TRBJ1-1; D gene unclear. CDR1 and CDR2 from the germline V gene are SGHDN and FVKESK. V lost 3 bases to trimming and J lost 6 bases, with 11 bases between them. The CDR3 contains 13 residues. CDR3 DNA: TGTGCCAGCAGCCAGTGGTCAGGCGCTGAAGCTTTCTTT. Translating it yields CASSQWSGAEAFF.

With regard to this clonotype: Compared with germline, one end of the junction differs, possibly owing to a read error. J is TRBJ2-5 and V is TRBV7-7; 8 bases match TRBD1. This CDR3 comprises 18 residues. Germline V gene lookup returns CDR1 SSHAT and CDR2 FNYEAQ (reference sequence). CDR3 coding DNA: TGTGCTAGCAGCTTAGCCGGCGGGCCCGGACAGGGTAAAGAGACCCAGTACTTC. Amino acids: CASSLAGGPGQGKETQYF.

The gene calls are TRBV7-9 and TRBJ1-3; D uncertain. The length of the CDR3 is 13 residues. V was trimmed by 3 bases and J by 2 bases, leaving 5 bases between them. CDR1 is SEHNR and CDR2 is FQNEAQ in the germline V gene (reference sequence). CDR3 nucleotides: TGTGCCAGCAGCTTCGGGGCTGGAAACACCATATATTTT. Translated, it gives CASSFGAGNTIYF.

This clonotype was observed a few times. The J gene is TRBJ1-6, the V gene TRBV18; tentative D call: TRBD1 (5 bases). The germline gives CDR1 KGHSH, CDR2 LQKENI. This CDR3 contains 16 residues. V was clipped by 2 bases and J by 10 bases, with 18 bases between them. The CDR3 sequence is CASSPGLRGAGSPLHF. The CDR3 coding sequence is TGTGCCAGCTCACCAGGATTACGAGGGGCAGGCTCACCCCTCCACTTT.

This clonotype was seen more than once but under ten times. The chain uses TRBV20-1 and TRBJ2-7; 7 nucleotides line up with TRBD1. The CDR3 sequence is 13 residues long. The V gene's germline CDR1 is DFQATT and CDR2 SNEGSKA (reference sequence). V was pared by 4 bases and J by 4 bases, with 7 bases of the junction left unmatched. The DNA for the CDR3 is TGCAGTGCTATTAAACAGGGGCGGTACGAGCAGTACTTC. Translated: CSAIKQGRYEQYF.

The V and J genes are TRBV10-1 and TRBJ2-7; tentatively, D is TRBD1 (5 bases). Deletions cut 5 bases from V and 5 bases from J, with 13 bases between. This CDR3 has 13 residues. Germline assignment: CDR1 WNHNN and CDR2 SYGVQD (reference sequence). The chain's CDR3 is CASSLDISHEQYF. For the CDR3, the DNA is TGCGCCAGCAGTCTGGACATTTCCCACGAGCAGTACTTC.

This chain uses TRBV5-1 with TRBJ1-4; D uncertain. Per germline, CDR1 SGHRS and CDR2 YFSETQ. V lost 4 bases, J lost 5 bases, and 9 bases lay in between. CDR3 length: 13 amino acids. The CDR3 DNA reads as TGCGCCAGCAGCAGAGACAAGAATGAAAAACTGTTTTTT. Protein: CASSRDKNEKLFF. The full variable domain, in which reference TRBV5-1 and TRBJ1-4 provide the parts outside the CDR3, is KAGVTQTPRYLIKTRGQQVTLSCSPISGHRSVSWYQQTPGQGLQFLFEYFSETQRNKGNFPGRFSGRQFSNSRSEMNVSTLELGDSALYLCASSRDKNEKLFFGSGTQLSVL.

V usage is TRBV7-3 and J usage is TRBJ2-1, with 10 positions matching TRBD1. The CDR3 contains 14 residues. Germline values: CDR1 SGHTA, CDR2 FQGTGA. J lost 6 bases, V lost 5 bases, and 4 bases had no gene match. The CDR3 reads CASSPGQGVNEQFF. In DNA, the CDR3 is TGTGCCAGCAGCCCCGGACAGGGGGTCAATGAGCAGTTCTTC. The entire variable domain, with the rest obtained from reference TRBV7-3 and TRBJ2-1, is as follows: GAGVSQTPSNKVTEKGKYVELRCDPISGHTALYWYRQSLGQGPEFLIYFQGTGAADDSGLPNDRFFAVRPEGSVSTLKIQRTERGDSAVYLCASSPGQGVNEQFFGPGTRLTVL.

The chain is built from TRBV9 and TRBJ2-3, with TRBD1 matching over 8 bases. The CDR3 totals 14 residues. V was clipped by 3 bases and J by 3 bases; unmatched bases: 3. Germline V gene sequence: CDR1 SGDLS, CDR2 YYNGEE. CDR3 loop: CASSAGTGTDTQYF. Here the CDR3 DNA reads TGTGCCAGCAGCGCCGGGACAGGTACAGATACGCAGTATTTT. The full variable domain, completed using reference TRBV9 and TRBJ2-3, is DSGVTQTPKHLITATGQRVTLRCSPRSGDLSVYWYQQSLDQGLQFLIQYYNGEERAKGNILERFSAQQFPDLHSELNLSSLELGDSALYFCASSAGTGTDTQYFGPGTRLTVL.

This clonotype was counted between two and nine times. This chain uses TRBV20-1 with TRBJ2-5; TRBD2 agrees at 8 bases. CDR3 size: 16 residues. With 2 bases clipped from V and 6 bases from J, the junction kept 14 bases outside the gene matches. The germline gives CDR1 DFQATT, CDR2 SNEGSKA (reference sequence). CDR3 nucleotides: TGCAGTGCTAGATTCTTTGGAGCGGGAGCGTTGAAGACCCAGTACTTC. Protein: CSARFFGAGALKTQYF.

In its sample, this clonotype was seen a few times. The chain has TRBV20-1 and TRBJ2-1; D is uncertain. CDR3 length: 13 amino acids. The V end was cut by 5 bases, the J end by 2 bases, with 10 bases between. Germline-derived CDR1 and CDR2 are DFQATT and SNEGSKA (reference sequence). CDR3 amino acids: CSALGLTYNEQFF. DNA for the CDR3: TGCAGTGCTCTCGGGTTGACCTACAATGAGCAGTTCTTC.

This clonotype has only a few counts. The chain uses TRBV12-3 or TRBV12-4 and TRBJ1-5, with D maybe TRBD1 (5 bases). V lost 5 bases to trimming and J lost 7 bases, with 18 bases between them. The CDR3 is made up of 15 amino acids. The CDR3 spells CASSPRDSGSQPQHF. CDR3 in DNA: TGTGCCAGCAGTCCCCGGGACTCCGGGAGCCAGCCCCAGCATTTT.

Many counts were recorded for this clonotype. The chain has TRBV29-1 and TRBJ2-1; 11 nucleotides match TRBD1. CDR1 SQVTM and CDR2 ANQGSEA come from the germline V gene. CDR3 length: 18 amino acids. V lost 6 bases and J lost 0; bases outside the gene matches: 13. The CDR3 spells CSVTRDRGALSSYNEQFF. Here the CDR3 DNA reads TGCAGCGTAACTCGGGACAGGGGGGCCTTGAGCTCCTACAATGAGCAGTTCTTC.

Comments on this clonotype: A far larger clone is one base from this, pointing to a likely read error. V usage is TRBV12-3 or TRBV12-4 and J usage is TRBJ2-7; D not certain. This CDR3 spans 11 amino acids. CDR3 DNA: TGTACCAGCAGTTTAAACTACGAGCAGTACTTC. Amino acids: CTSSLNYEQYF.

This clonotype was counted a few times. V and J are TRBV4-1 and TRBJ2-2; D gene uncertain. Trimming removed 4 bases at V and 6 bases at J, with 12 bases between. CDR1 and CDR2 (germline): MGHRA, YSYEKL. The CDR3 loop spans 14 amino acids. The CDR3 protein is CASSPRPQPGELFF. The CDR3 DNA follows: TGCGCCAGCAGCCCCCGACCGCAGCCCGGGGAGCTGTTTTTT.

The chain recombines TRBV7-2 with TRBJ2-2; 9 bases align to TRBD1. The J segment lost 4 bases and the V segment lost 2 bases, leaving 8 bases of the junction unmatched. CDR3 length: 17 residues. Germline loops: CDR1 SGHTA, CDR2 FQGNSA. CDR3: CASSLFTGGGSTGELFF. The CDR3 DNA reads as TGTGCCAGCAGCTTATTTACAGGGGGCGGGAGCACCGGGGAGCTGTTTTTT.

This clonotype was counted many times. The genes are TRBV4-2 and TRBJ2-1, with D perhaps TRBD1 (5 bases). This CDR3 comprises 13 residues. Trimming took 3 bases from V and 9 from J, leaving 12 bases between them. Germline V gives CDR1 LGHNA, CDR2 YNFKEQ. This chain's CDR3 is CASSQDTGFEQFF. CDR3 in DNA: TGTGCCAGCAGCCAGGATACAGGATTTGAGCAGTTCTTC.

There are a few counts of this clonotype. As DNA, the CDR3 is TGCGCCAGCAGCTTGGGCGTTTCGCCGGGACTAGCGGGAGGTCACAACGAGCAGTACTTC. This translates into CASSLGVSPGLAGGHNEQYF. The chain is built from TRBV5-1 and TRBJ2-7, with 15 bases matching TRBD2. J gave up 5 bases and V 0 bases, and 15 bases lay outside the gene matches. Germline CDR1 is SGHRS and CDR2 is YFSETQ. The CDR3 covers 20 residues.

This clonotype was recorded a few times. V and J are TRBV9 and TRBJ2-1, with D perhaps TRBD1 (7 bases). The CDR3 consists of 16 residues. The V and J ends lost 4 bases and 1 base respectively, with 15 bases between them. Germline lookup yields CDR1 SGDLS and CDR2 YYNGEE. CDR3 coding DNA: TGTGCCAGCAGCTCCAGGGGGGCTGTATCCTACAATGAGCAGTTCTTC. Translated, it gives CASSSRGAVSYNEQFF.